The 10 T cell receptor beta chains presented below share a single source sample, sequenced in a study of T cell responses to AZD1222 COVID-19 vaccine. Profiling relied on immunoSEQ multiplex PCR, and the TCRdb table lists in-frame clones only, not all of them. The data show some 88,000 clones, roughly nine tenths seen once. This sample comprised peripheral blood, obtained 28 days after the second AZD1222 dose. Receptors were obtained from an adult who received the AZD1222 COVID-19 vaccine.

The genes are TRBV5-1 and TRBJ1-3; possibly TRBD1 for D (6 bases). Trimming shortened V by 4 bases and J by 0 bases, and 14 bases separated the two germline ends. The CDR3 extends over 16 amino acids. Germline V gene sequence: CDR1 SGHRS, CDR2 YFSETQ. CDR3: CASSPSGQFSGNTIYF. The CDR3, as DNA: TGCGCCAGCAGCCCTTCCGGACAGTTCTCTGGAAACACCATATATTTT.

This chain connects TRBV4-1 to TRBJ2-7; 8 bases line up with TRBD1. V trimming: 0 bases; J trimming: 3 bases; junction bases outside the gene matches: 7. The CDR3 is made up of 16 amino acids. Germline V gene lookup returns CDR1 MGHRA and CDR2 YSYEKL. The DNA of the CDR3 is TGCGCCAGCAGCCAAGATGTGGGACAGGCCTTCTACGAGCAGTACTTC. This codes for CASSQDVGQAFYEQYF.

This sequence joins TRBV2 and TRBJ1-6; tentatively, D is TRBD1 (6 bases). The CDR3 has 15 residues. V lost 4 bases, J lost 10 bases, and 17 bases lay in between. Germline V gene data show CDR1 as SNHLY and CDR2 as FYNNEI. For the CDR3, the DNA is TGTGCCAGCAGTGCCGAGGGGGTAGTGGGGTCACCCCTCCACTTT. This gives the protein CASSAEGVVGSPLHF.

This clone was seen a handful of times. This chain links TRBV14 with TRBJ1-1; D possibly corresponds to TRBD1 (6 bases). The CDR3 consists of 15 residues. Germline V gene sequence: CDR1 SGHDN, CDR2 FVKESK. The V gene lost 4 bases and the J gene lost 4 bases, with 16 bases spanning the gap. The CDR3 here is CASSPTRRGGTEAFF. Here the CDR3 DNA reads TGTGCCAGCAGCCCCACCCGAAGGGGGGGCACTGAAGCTTTCTTT. The complete variable domain, with remaining parts taken from reference TRBV14 and TRBJ1-1, reads EAGVTQFPSHSVIEKGQTVTLRCDPISGHDNLYWYRRVMGKEIKFLLHFVKESKQDESGMPNNRFLAERTGGTYSTLKVQPAELEDSGVYFCASSPTRRGGTEAFFGQGTRLTVV.

V gene TRBV3-1 (or the pseudogene TRBV3-2) combines with J gene TRBJ1-6; no clear D gene. CDR3 length equals 13 residues. Germline V gene sequence: CDR1 LGHDT, CDR2 YNNKEL (reference sequence). V was trimmed by 3 bases and J by 7 bases, leaving 7 bases between them. The CDR3 is CASSQVGNSPLHF. Here the CDR3 DNA reads TGTGCCAGCAGCCAGGTAGGAAATTCACCCCTCCACTTT.

This chain joins TRBV27 and TRBJ1-5, with 7 bases fitting TRBD1. Germline V CDR1 and CDR2: MNHEY, SMNVEV (reference sequence). After removal of 8 bases from V and 1 base from J, the junction contained 11 bases not matched to a gene. The length of the CDR3 is 16 residues. The CDR3, as DNA: TGTGCCAGCCGACCCGAAACAGGGGTAAGCAATCAGCCCCAGCATTTT. Translating it yields CASRPETGVSNQPQHF.

The chain has TRBV7-8 and TRBJ2-6, with TRBD1 matching 8 bases. J was trimmed by 3 bases and V by 5 bases; bases with no gene match: 12. Germline CDR1 SGHVS, CDR2 FQNEAQ. This CDR3 is built from 18 residues. CDR3 bases: TGTGCCAGCAGCATAGGGTTGGGCAGGGGGCTTGGGGCCAACGTCCTGACTTTC. Encoded protein: CASSIGLGRGLGANVLTF. Full variable domain (missing parts from reference TRBV7-8 and TRBJ2-6): GAGVSQSPRYKVAKRGQDVALRCDPISGHVSLFWYQQALGQGPEFLTYFQNEAQLDKSGLPSDRFFAERPEGSVSTLKIQRTQQEDSAVYLCASSIGLGRGLGANVLTFGAGSRLTVL.

The chain has TRBV5-4 and TRBJ1-1, with D perhaps matching TRBD1 (5 bases). V lost 0 bases to trimming and J lost 6 bases, with 12 bases between them. This CDR3 is 14 amino acids long. Germline V gives CDR1 SGHNT, CDR2 YYREEE (reference sequence). The CDR3 here is CASSLEGDPPEAFF. In DNA form, the CDR3 reads TGTGCCAGCAGCTTGGAAGGGGACCCACCTGAAGCTTTCTTT. Variable domain in full (rest from reference TRBV5-4 and TRBJ1-1): ETGVTQSPTHLIKTRGQQVTLRCSSQSGHNTVSWYQQALGQGPQFIFQYYREEENGRGNFPPRFSGLQFPNYSSELNVNALELDDSALYLCASSLEGDPPEAFFGQGTRLTVV.

The chain uses TRBV19 and TRBJ1-6, with no clear D. Per the germline V gene, CDR1 is LNHDA and CDR2 is SQIVND (reference sequence). The CDR3 has 16 amino acids. V lost 7 bases, J lost 5 bases, and 18 bases lay in between. The DNA for the CDR3 is TGTGCCAGTACCAATTCCGGAACAGTAGATAATTCACCCCTCCACTTT. This sequence encodes CASTNSGTVDNSPLHF.

The gene calls are TRBV28 and TRBJ1-4, with D perhaps matching TRBD1 (5 bases). The CDR3 covers 15 residues. Per germline, CDR1 MDHEN and CDR2 SYDVKM. Trimming cost V 5 bases and J 1 base, with 11 bases left between them. CDR3: CASSADRLTNEKLFF. In nucleotides, the CDR3 is TGTGCCAGCAGTGCCGACAGACTAACTAATGAAAAACTGTTTTTT.